A single sample is the source of the 24 T cell receptor beta chains below, sequenced in a study of T cell responses to AZD1222 COVID-19 vaccine. Repertoires were generated with immunoSEQ multiplex PCR, while TCRdb's copy carries only in-frame clones and drops some. Among around 100,000 clones, roughly nine tenths were seen once, and the ten largest hold about 1.7%. Material: peripheral blood, obtained on day 0 of AZD1222 vaccination. These receptors all stem from an adult in good health.

The chain is built from TRBV3-1 (or the pseudogene TRBV3-2) and TRBJ2-7; D is unclear. The CDR3 length is 12 residues. Germline V CDR1 and CDR2: LGHDT, YNNKEL (reference sequence). V was shortened by 1 base and J by 1 base, with 2 bases between the two germline ends. The CDR3 region has the DNA TGTGCCAGCAGCCAAGCATCCTACGAGCAGTACTTC. Its protein product is CASSQASYEQYF.

V is TRBV4-2 and J is TRBJ2-7; 7 nucleotides match TRBD2. V was pared by 0 bases and J by 1 base, with 3 bases of the junction left unmatched. CDR1 and CDR2 from the germline V gene are LGHNA and YNFKEQ. There are 15 residues in the CDR3. CDR3 loop: CASSQESSGSYEQYF. The CDR3 region has the DNA TGTGCCAGCAGCCAAGAATCTAGCGGATCCTACGAGCAGTACTTC.

The chain joins TRBV10-3 to TRBJ2-6, with no clear D. Per the germline V gene, CDR1 is ENHRY and CDR2 is SYGVKD. V gave up 0 bases and J gave up 3 bases, with 6 bases separating them. CDR3 size: 15 residues. Here the CDR3 DNA reads TGTGCCATCAGTGAGTCCGAGGATGGGGCCAACGTCCTGACTTTC. Translating it yields CAISESEDGANVLTF.

This chain joins TRBV6-5 and TRBJ1-2; no clear D. CDR1 is MNHEY, CDR2 SVGAGI, per germline. V lost 5 bases and J lost 5, with 9 bases in between. This CDR3 has 12 amino acids. The CDR3: CASSRDKYGYTF. DNA for the CDR3: TGTGCCAGCAGTCGAGACAAGTATGGCTACACCTTC.

V is TRBV5-4 and J is TRBJ2-7, with 7 bases aligning to TRBD1. The CDR3 is 13 residues long. The germline V gene has CDR1 SGHNT and CDR2 YYREEE (reference sequence). Unmatched junction bases numbered 2, after V lost 0 bases and J lost 5 bases. The CDR3 loop reads CASSLDRGNEQYF. CDR3 nucleotide sequence: TGTGCCAGCAGCTTGGACAGGGGAAACGAGCAGTACTTC.

The chain uses TRBV28 and TRBJ1-2, with a tentative D call TRBD1 (5 bases). The CDR3 runs 18 residues. Trimming stripped 6 bases from V and 0 bases from J, with 23 bases between. Germline assignment: CDR1 MDHEN and CDR2 SYDVKM. The CDR3 protein is CASSSPLPRQHTNYGYTF. The CDR3 bases are TGTGCCAGCAGCTCTCCTCTCCCACGACAGCATACTAACTATGGCTACACCTTC.

The genes are TRBV15 and TRBJ2-1; the D is unclear. The CDR3 has 12 amino acids. Trimming removed 3 bases from V and 8 bases from J, with 8 bases in between. CDR1 and CDR2 (germline): LNHNV, YYDKDF (reference sequence). This chain's CDR3 is CATSSETYEQFF. The CDR3 nucleotides read TGTGCCACCAGCAGTGAAACCTATGAGCAGTTCTTC.

V usage is TRBV6-6 and J usage is TRBJ2-7; 9 bases align to TRBD2. With V trimmed by 5 bases and J by 8 bases, 22 bases remained unmatched. Germline lookup yields CDR1 MNHNY and CDR2 SVGAGI (reference sequence). The CDR3 is 18 amino acids. The CDR3 nucleotides are TGTGCCAGCAGTCACCCCTCAACCGGGACTAGCCTCCTTCTTCAGCAGTACTTC. Encoded protein: CASSHPSTGTSLLLQQYF.

This chain joins TRBV3-1 (or the pseudogene TRBV3-2) and TRBJ2-7; no reliable D call. The CDR3 spans 15 residues. The germline gives CDR1 LGHDT, CDR2 YNNKEL (reference sequence). V gave up 0 bases and J gave up 0 bases, with 9 bases separating them. Written as DNA, the CDR3 is TGTGCCAGCAGCCAAGATTTTGGTTACTCCTACGAGCAGTACTTC. It translates to CASSQDFGYSYEQYF.

This chain links TRBV5-3 with TRBJ2-1; 8 bases are shared with TRBD2. TRBV5-3 is identified as an open reading frame with a role that is uncertain. The CDR3 is 14 amino acids. With V trimmed by 4 bases and J by 0 bases, 0 bases remained unmatched. CDR3 sequence: CARSREGSYNEQFF. In DNA form, the CDR3 reads TGTGCCAGAAGCCGGGAGGGCTCCTACAATGAGCAGTTCTTC.

The chain has TRBV4-3 and TRBJ1-1; tentative D call: TRBD1 (5 bases). The CDR3 is made up of 17 amino acids. Germline CDR1 LGHNA, CDR2 YSLEER. Trimming removed 1 base from V and 0 bases from J, with 15 bases in between. CDR3 bases: TGCGCCAGCAGCCAAGGGTACCCCGGGACGGTGAACACTGAAGCTTTCTTT. Residues: CASSQGYPGTVNTEAFF.

Only one count was recorded for this clone. The chain has TRBV23-1 and TRBJ1-3; no reliable D call. Being an ORF, TRBV23-1 has a function that is uncertain. The V and J ends lost 6 bases and 0 bases respectively, with 12 bases between them. The CDR3 contains 15 residues. CDR3 region: CASRRSRISGNTIYF. The CDR3 nucleotides read TGCGCCAGCAGACGGAGCCGTATCTCTGGAAACACCATATATTTT.

The J gene is TRBJ1-4, the V gene TRBV7-9; tentatively, D is TRBD1 (5 bases). CDR1 is SEHNR and CDR2 is FQNEAQ in the germline V gene (reference sequence). The length of the CDR3 is 16 residues. Trimming took 5 bases from V and 4 from J, leaving 17 bases between them. The DNA of the CDR3 is TGTGCCAGCAGCCTGTCACTCCAGGGTTATAATGAAAAACTGTTTTTT. As protein: CASSLSLQGYNEKLFF.

The chain is built from TRBV28 and TRBJ1-1, with D tentatively TRBD1 (6 bases). V dropped 6 bases and J dropped 1 base, with 9 bases sitting between them. The CDR3 has 13 amino acids. From germline, CDR1 is MDHEN and CDR2 SYDVKM. Written as DNA, the CDR3 is TGTGCCAGCAGAGGCAGGGGGAACACTGAAGCTTTCTTT. Residues: CASRGRGNTEAFF.

V and J are TRBV6-6 and TRBJ2-2, with TRBD2 matching over 11 bases. The CDR3 sequence is 15 residues long. The ends lost 6 bases at V and 7 bases at J; junction bases unmatched: 7. CDR1 is MNHNY and CDR2 is SVGAGI in the germline V gene (reference sequence). CDR3 in amino acids: CASSILAGAGGELFF. DNA for the CDR3: TGTGCCAGCAGCATACTAGCGGGAGCGGGCGGGGAGCTGTTTTTT.

The rearrangement links TRBV6-5 to TRBJ2-7; D perhaps matches TRBD1 (5 bases). The germline V gene encodes CDR1 MNHEY and CDR2 SVGAGI. The V end was cut by 5 bases, the J end by 3 bases, with 11 bases between. This CDR3 is built from 13 residues. CDR3 DNA: TGTGCCAGCAGTCACGACAGTAGCTACGAGCAGTACTTC. It is translated as CASSHDSSYEQYF.

V is TRBV5-4 and J is TRBJ2-3; D perhaps matches TRBD2 (6 bases). The CDR3 contains 13 residues. The germline V gene encodes CDR1 SGHNT and CDR2 YYREEE (reference sequence). Trimming took 5 bases from V and 0 from J, leaving 7 bases between them. CDR3 sequence reads: CASRGGSTDTQYF. The CDR3 DNA reads TGTGCCAGCAGGGGAGGTAGCACAGATACGCAGTATTTT.

The V call is TRBV11-1, the J call TRBJ2-1, with 8 bases aligning to TRBD2. The CDR3 is 15 residues long. With V trimmed by 1 base and J by 6 bases, 5 bases remained unmatched. Germline V gives CDR1 SGHAT, CDR2 FQDESV (reference sequence). Here the CDR3 DNA reads TGTGCCAGCAGCTTAGGGTTAGCGGGACCCAATGAGCAGTTCTTC. It encodes CASSLGLAGPNEQFF.

The chain joins TRBV30 to TRBJ1-2; 8 positions agree with TRBD1. After removal of 3 bases from V and 8 bases from J, the junction contained 8 bases not matched to a gene. Germline CDR1 GTSNPN, CDR2 SVGIG (reference sequence). This CDR3 has 13 amino acids. The CDR3 nucleotides are TGTGCCTGGAGAGCGGACAGGGTCGGGGGCTACACCTTC. This encodes CAWRADRVGGYTF. Together with reference TRBV30 and TRBJ1-2, the CDR3 gives the full variable domain: SQTIHQWPATLVQPVGSPLSLECTVEGTSNPNLYWYRQAAGRGLQLLFYSVGIGQISSEVPQNLSASRPQDRQFILSSKKLLLSDSGFYLCAWRADRVGGYTFGSGTRLTVV.

This sequence joins TRBV7-9 and TRBJ2-1, with D tentatively TRBD1 or TRBD2 (5 bases each). The V end lost 2 bases, the J end lost 10 bases, and 12 bases lay between the germline ends. This CDR3 comprises 13 residues. Germline V gene lookup returns CDR1 SEHNR and CDR2 FQNEAQ (reference sequence). CDR3 residues: CASSLKLEGEQFF. The DNA for the CDR3 is TGTGCCAGCAGCTTAAAGCTAGAGGGGGAGCAGTTCTTC. Variable domain in full (rest from reference TRBV7-9 and TRBJ2-1): DTGVSQNPRHKITKRGQNVTFRCDPISEHNRLYWYRQTLGQGPEFLTYFQNEAQLEKSRLLSDRFSAERPKGSFSTLEIQRTEQGDSAMYLCASSLKLEGEQFFGPGTRLTVL.

The chain links TRBV19 to TRBJ1-5; D ambiguous. Germline V gene data show CDR1 as LNHDA and CDR2 as SQIVND (reference sequence). The V gene lost 3 bases and the J gene lost 5 bases, with 8 bases spanning the gap. This CDR3 region has 13 residues. The CDR3 loop is CASSIDFDQPQHF. CDR3 coding DNA: TGTGCCAGTAGTATTGACTTCGATCAGCCCCAGCATTTT.

The chain couples TRBV30 to TRBJ1-4; 8 nucleotides agree with TRBD1. Trimming took 3 bases from V and 8 from J; bases not matched to a gene: 8. The CDR3 is made up of 14 amino acids. Germline V lookup: CDR1 GTSNPN, CDR2 SVGIG (reference sequence). CDR3 sequence (DNA): TGTGCCTGGAGCCGACAGGGGTGGAGGGAAAAACTGTTTTTT. This sequence encodes CAWSRQGWREKLFF. The full variable domain, rest sourced from reference TRBV30 and TRBJ1-4, is SQTIHQWPATLVQPVGSPLSLECTVEGTSNPNLYWYRQAAGRGLQLLFYSVGIGQISSEVPQNLSASRPQDRQFILSSKKLLLSDSGFYLCAWSRQGWREKLFFGSGTQLSVL.

The CDR3: CASSLGGPKEQYF. In nucleotides, the CDR3 is TGTGCCAGCAGCTTAGGCGGACCCAAGGAGCAGTACTTC. The gene calls are TRBV7-2 and TRBJ2-7; D gene unclear. The CDR3 is 13 residues long. Looked up from germline, CDR1 is SGHTA and CDR2 is FQGNSA. V lost 1 base to trimming and J lost 7 bases, with 11 bases between them. The full variable domain, rest sourced from reference TRBV7-2 and TRBJ2-7, is GAGVSQSPSNKVTEKGKDVELRCDPISGHTALYWYRQSLGQGLEFLIYFQGNSAPDKSGLPSDRFSAERTGGSVSTLTIQRTQQEDSAVYLCASSLGGPKEQYFGPGTRLTVT.

The V gene is TRBV4-1, the J gene TRBJ2-5; 8 bases map to TRBD2. The CDR3 sequence is 18 residues long. V lost 0 bases and J lost 9; bases outside the gene matches: 18. CDR1 MGHRA and CDR2 YSYEKL come from the germline V gene. Here the CDR3 reads CASSQDSIGTSSWGAQYF. As DNA, the CDR3 is TGCGCCAGCAGCCAAGATTCCATAGGGACTAGTAGCTGGGGGGCCCAGTACTTC.